Sequencing of this TCR beta chain was carried out in a study of shared clonotypes between healthy human individuals. Points on this clone: As yet, its antigen is unknown.

Whole-study findings and limits: The sole specimen, blood, was sampled, and tissue repertoires likely differ.

For unsorted samples, genomic DNA was extracted from roughly 100 million PBMCs. The germline gives CDR1 SGHTA, CDR2 FQGNSA. V was clipped by 2 bases and J by 3 bases; unmatched bases: 4. CDR3 length equals 15 residues. The sequencing of unsorted PBMC DNA took place on ten immunoSEQ deep assay plates. Using immunoSEQ multiplex PCR, the repertoire was profiled, and TCRdb retains in-frame clones only, with some absent. The sample has about 480,000 clones, 60% to 80% seen once. The V call is TRBV7-2, the J call TRBJ1-2; 9 bases agree with TRBD1. Sequences were obtained from PBMCs. The sequence was obtained from a woman aged 40 to 50 in good health. Some clones in this sample may be carry-over from other donors' samples. The chain's CDR3 is CASSLRDRAHYGYTF. CDR3 nucleotide sequence: TGTGCCAGCAGCTTAAGGGACAGGGCTCACTATGGCTACACCTTC.